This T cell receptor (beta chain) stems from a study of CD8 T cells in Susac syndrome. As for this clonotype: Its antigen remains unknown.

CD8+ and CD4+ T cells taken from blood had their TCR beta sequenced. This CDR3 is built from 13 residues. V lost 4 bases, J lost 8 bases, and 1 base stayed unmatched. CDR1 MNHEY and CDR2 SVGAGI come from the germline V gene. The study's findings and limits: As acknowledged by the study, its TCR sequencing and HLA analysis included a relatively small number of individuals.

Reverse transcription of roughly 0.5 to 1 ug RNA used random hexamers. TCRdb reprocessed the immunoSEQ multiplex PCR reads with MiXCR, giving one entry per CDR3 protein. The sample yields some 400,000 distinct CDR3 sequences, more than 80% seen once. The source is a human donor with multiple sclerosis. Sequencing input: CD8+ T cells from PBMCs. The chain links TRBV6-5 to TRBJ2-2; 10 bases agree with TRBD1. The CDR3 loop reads CASSWTGGGELFF. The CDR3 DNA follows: TGTGCCAGCAGTTGGACAGGGGGAGGGGAGCTGTTTTTT.